A selection of T cell receptor beta chains follows, all from one sample in a study of graft-versus-host responses after intestinal transplantation. Using immunoSEQ multiplex PCR, the repertoire was profiled, and TCRdb retains in-frame clones only, with some absent. There are fewer than 95,000 clones in the sample; over 85% occur only once, and about 0.5% lies in the top ten. No antigen has been identified for these receptors. The specimen was unstimulated CD8+ T cells sorted from spleen or lymph node cells, collected before intestinal transplant. These receptors were obtained from a human donor who received an intestinal transplant. Both conserved end residues are part of each CDR3. D genes are given only for firm matches. Clone size, where shown, is once, few, many, or a class for clones that have expanded.

>TRBV11-2|NA|NA|TRBJ1-2
CASSLGQIYTF
TGTGCCAGCAGCTTAGGACAGATCTACACCTTC
>TRBV7-6|TRBD1|once|TRBJ2-5
CASSLPQGQDRPETQYF
TGTGCCAGCAGCTTACCTCAGGGACAGGATCGTCCAGAGACCCAGTACTTC
>TRBV11-2|NA|once|TRBJ2-7
CASSSVIPYEQYF
TGTGCCAGCAGCTCAGTGATCCCCTACGAGCAGTACTTC
>TRBV4-2|NA|NA|TRBJ1-1
CASSPTGLNTEAFF
TGTGCCAGCAGCCCAACAGGGTTGAACACTGAAGCTTTCTTT
>TRBV19|NA|NA|TRBJ2-1
CASSITGGDNEQFF
TGTGCCAGTAGTATAACTGGAGGGGACAATGAGCAGTTCTTC
>TRBV27|TRBD2|NA|TRBJ2-4
CASSSGLAGLNIQYF
TGTGCCAGCAGTTCGGGACTAGCGGGTTTAAACATTCAGTACTTC
>TRBV11-3|NA|NA|TRBJ2-7
CASSPGGGSYEQYF
TGTGCCAGCAGCCCTGGAGGAGGATCCTACGAGCAGTACTTC
>TRBV19|TRBD1|NA|TRBJ1-2
CASSEGTGRLGYTF
TGTGCCAGTAGTGAAGGGACAGGGAGGCTCGGCTACACCTTC
>TRBV30|TRBD1|NA|TRBJ2-5
CAWPDREETQYF
TGTGCCTGGCCAGACAGGGAGGAGACCCAGTACTTC
>TRBV7-8|TRBD2|NA|TRBJ2-2
CASILAGGEMGELFF
TGTGCCAGCATTCTAGCGGGGGGGGAAATGGGGGAGCTGTTTTTT
>TRBV5-1|TRBD2|NA|TRBJ2-3
CASSLGKREHTDTQYF
TGCGCCAGCAGCTTGGGGAAGCGGGAACACACAGATACGCAGTATTTT
>TRBV4-3|NA|NA|TRBJ2-1
CASSQDTLGTAYNEQFF
TGCGCCAGCAGCCAAGATACCCTTGGGACTGCGTACAATGAGCAGTTCTTC
>TRBV4-1|NA|NA|TRBJ2-5
CASSQEGRPAETQYF
TGCGCCAGCAGCCAAGAAGGGAGACCAGCGGAGACCCAGTACTTC
>TRBV29-1|TRBD1|NA|TRBJ1-1
CSVVGPGTGGSEAFF
TGCAGCGTTGTAGGCCCCGGGACAGGGGGTTCTGAAGCTTTCTTT
>TRBV7-9|TRBD1|NA|TRBJ2-7
CASSSTGGPPEQYF
TGTGCCAGCAGCTCGACAGGGGGGCCCCCGGAGCAGTACTTC
>TRBV5-8|NA|NA|TRBJ1-2
CASSLAVGKGAYGYTF
TGTGCCAGCAGCTTGGCCGTGGGGAAAGGGGCCTATGGCTACACCTTC
>TRBV5-6|NA|NA|TRBJ1-2
CASSYREGYTF
TGTGCCAGCAGCTACAGGGAAGGCTACACCTTC